This is a list of T cell receptor beta chains from one sample in a study of shared clonotypes between healthy human individuals. Profiling relied on immunoSEQ multiplex PCR, and the TCRdb table lists in-frame clones only, not all of them. The sample records about 2.1 million clones, just under 95% being singletons. Sequenced material: naive CD8+ T cells from PBMCs. Every receptor here comes from a man in his late teens or twenties in good health. Some clones in this sample may be carry-over from other donors' samples. Each CDR3 is given with its conserved first and last residue. Each record gives: D gene, V gene, J gene, clone size, CDR3 DNA, CDR3 protein. The D gene is left open where the match is weak. Rows give clone size only sometimes, using once, few, many, or a class for an expanded clone.

D gene: .; V gene: TRBV5-4; J gene: TRBJ1-2; clone size: .; CDR3 DNA: TGTGCCAGCAGCTTACCGACGGGGGAAATCGATGGCTACACCTTC; CDR3 protein: CASSLPTGEIDGYTF
D gene: TRBD1; V gene: TRBV7-2; J gene: TRBJ1-2; clone size: .; CDR3 DNA: TGTGCCAGCAGGGACAGGGGGCGCGACTACACCTTC; CDR3 protein: CASRDRGRDYTF
D gene: .; V gene: TRBV2; J gene: TRBJ2-3; clone size: .; CDR3 DNA: TGTGCCAGCAGTGAAGCGCTTCTAGGGTCAGATACGCAGTATTTT; CDR3 protein: CASSEALLGSDTQYF
D gene: .; V gene: TRBV7-9; J gene: TRBJ2-7; clone size: .; CDR3 DNA: TGTGCCAGCAGTATGACAGGCCCTGGCGAGCAGTACTTC; CDR3 protein: CASSMTGPGEQYF
D gene: TRBD1; V gene: TRBV10-1; J gene: TRBJ2-5; clone size: .; CDR3 DNA: TGCGCCAGCAGTAACAGGGGAAGGGACCAAGAGACCCAGTACTTC; CDR3 protein: CASSNRGRDQETQYF
D gene: TRBD2; V gene: TRBV27; J gene: TRBJ2-7; clone size: .; CDR3 DNA: TGTGCCAGCACGAAAAGCGGGAGCGTACTCGAGCAGTACTTC; CDR3 protein: CASTKSGSVLEQYF
D gene: TRBD1; V gene: TRBV7-9; J gene: TRBJ1-4; clone size: .; CDR3 DNA: TGTGCCAGCAGCTCACAGGGGGTGTGGACTAATGAAAAACTGTTTTTT; CDR3 protein: CASSSQGVWTNEKLFF
D gene: TRBD2; V gene: TRBV5-1; J gene: TRBJ2-1; clone size: .; CDR3 DNA: TGCGCCAGCAGCTTGGAGGGACTAGCGGGGTCCTACAATGAGCAGTTCTTC; CDR3 protein: CASSLEGLAGSYNEQFF
D gene: .; V gene: TRBV27; J gene: TRBJ2-4; clone size: .; CDR3 DNA: TGTGCCAGCAGTTTATCGTGGGGTCTAGCCAAAAACATTCAGTACTTC; CDR3 protein: CASSLSWGLAKNIQYF
D gene: .; V gene: TRBV7-9; J gene: TRBJ1-1; clone size: once; CDR3 DNA: TGTGCCAGCACCCTGGTGGGGGACACTGAAGCTTTCTTT; CDR3 protein: CASTLVGDTEAFF
D gene: .; V gene: TRBV7-2; J gene: TRBJ1-1; clone size: .; CDR3 DNA: TGTGCCAGCAGCTTAATTCGGACTGAAGCTTTCTTT; CDR3 protein: CASSLIRTEAFF
D gene: .; V gene: TRBV9; J gene: TRBJ1-2; clone size: .; CDR3 DNA: TGTGCCAGCAGCGTAGACGGGGAGCCGGGGGATGGCTACACCTTC; CDR3 protein: CASSVDGEPGDGYTF
D gene: .; V gene: TRBV21-1; J gene: TRBJ2-7; clone size: once; CDR3 DNA: TGTGCCAGCAGAAGGGGAGGATTAAGATCCTACGAGCAGTACTTC; CDR3 protein: CASRRGGLRSYEQYF
D gene: .; V gene: TRBV6-5; J gene: TRBJ2-7; clone size: .; CDR3 DNA: TGTGCCAGCAGGCCCCGACAGCTGGACGAGCAGTACTTC; CDR3 protein: CASRPRQLDEQYF
D gene: .; V gene: TRBV29-1; J gene: TRBJ1-2; clone size: .; CDR3 DNA: TGCAGCGCCGGGCCCCCCGAAGCTAACTATGGCTACACCTTC; CDR3 protein: CSAGPPEANYGYTF
D gene: TRBD2; V gene: TRBV9; J gene: TRBJ2-1; clone size: once; CDR3 DNA: TGTGCCAGCAGCGTACGGCTAGCGGGAGGGGTAGACAATGAGCAGTTCTTC; CDR3 protein: CASSVRLAGGVDNEQFF
D gene: TRBD2; V gene: TRBV6-6; J gene: TRBJ2-7; clone size: .; CDR3 DNA: TGTGCCAGCAGTTACTCTGGTTTCCGGGAGGACGAGCAGTACTTC; CDR3 protein: CASSYSGFREDEQYF
D gene: .; V gene: TRBV29-1; J gene: TRBJ1-1; clone size: .; CDR3 DNA: TGCAGCGTCAGGGTGAACACTGAAGCTTTCTTT; CDR3 protein: CSVRVNTEAFF
D gene: .; V gene: TRBV9; J gene: TRBJ2-5; clone size: .; CDR3 DNA: TGTGCCAGCAGCGTAGCGACCGACAGGCTCGAGACCCAGTACTTC; CDR3 protein: CASSVATDRLETQYF
D gene: .; V gene: TRBV27; J gene: TRBJ2-6; clone size: .; CDR3 DNA: TGTGCCAGCAGTTTGGTTGGGGCCAACGTCCTGACTTTC; CDR3 protein: CASSLVGANVLTF
D gene: .; V gene: TRBV2; J gene: TRBJ2-7; clone size: .; CDR3 DNA: TGTGCCAGCAGGGATGACAGGAGATCCTCCTACGAGCAGTACTTC; CDR3 protein: CASRDDRRSSYEQYF
D gene: .; V gene: TRBV10-1; J gene: TRBJ2-4; clone size: once; CDR3 DNA: TGCGCCAGCAGTGAGACAGGGTCCAGCGGCATTCAGTACTTC; CDR3 protein: CASSETGSSGIQYF
D gene: TRBD2; V gene: TRBV28; J gene: TRBJ2-5; clone size: .; CDR3 DNA: TGTGCCAGCAGTTTCCCGGCTAGCGGCCCTCTGGACCAGTACTTC; CDR3 protein: CASSFPASGPLDQYF